The text below deals with one TCR beta chain. Its target is unknown. Per germline, CDR1 SNHLY and CDR2 FYNNEI. Trimming pared 4 bases from V and 7 bases from J, leaving 10 bases between. There are 12 residues in the CDR3. The sample comes from a study of siplizumab effects on memory and regulatory T cells. The protocol was immunoSEQ multiplex PCR, while the TCRdb copy is restricted to in-frame clones and leaves out a portion. The sample lists just over 40,000 clones, more than 80% occurring once. Study outcomes and limitations: Significant reduction of alloreactive sequences traceable to unstimulated CD4+ memory cells was observed with siplizumab. Proliferating siplizumab-culture Tregs lacked confirmation of suppressive function. Roughly 75-95% of proliferating CD4+ or CD8+ clones lacked an assignable naive or memory phenotype.

The sequencing sample was made of naive CD4+ T cells sorted from blood. The chain couples TRBV2 to TRBJ1-1; a weak D match, TRBD1 (5 bases). The sequence came from a human donor in good health. CDR3 sequence: CASSGDRFEAFF. The CDR3 DNA reads as TGTGCCAGCAGTGGAGACAGATTTGAAGCTTTCTTT.